The entry below describes one TCR beta chain. These data belong to a study of blood T cell repertoires in COVID-19. The overall study: T cells, B-cell-depleted T cells, or PBMCs supplied cDNA or gDNA.

Original methodology: Estimation of nucleated cell counts was performed using reference gene primer amplification. TCRdb keeps only in-frame clones here, not all; method: immunoSEQ multiplex PCR. The D gene and trimming were derived from the DNA, and the V and J assignments and clone size from that table. The data contain approximately 350,000 clones, 83% of them singletons. Germline CDR1 is MDHEN and CDR2 is SYDVKM. V gave up 8 bases and J gave up 5 bases, with 18 bases separating them. The CDR3 contains 14 residues. The V and J genes are TRBV28 and TRBJ1-2, with TRBD1 as a possible D gene (5 bases). Sequenced: peripheral blood. This receptor was taken from a man between 25 and 39 years old with active or convalescent COVID-19. The CDR3 loop reads CASRNLGVGYGYTF. In nucleotides, the CDR3 is TGTGCCAGCCGCAACTTAGGGGTGGGGTATGGCTACACCTTC.